The following is a T cell receptor (beta chain) sequence with its context. No antigen is known for it. The repertoire was sequenced with immunoSEQ multiplex PCR; TCRdb's copy has only in-frame clones and lacks some. In the table there are about 50,000 clones, around 83% of which are singletons. Trimming cost V 0 bases and J 1 base, with 7 bases left between them. The CDR3 has 15 residues. In germline, CDR1 is SGHRS, CDR2 YFSETQ. The entry originates in a study of early stage breast cancer tumors. Broader study findings: Enriched TCRB sequences shared across patients were mostly commonly generated sequences.

The source is a person in their fifties with breast cancer. The sequenced material came from blood. V is TRBV5-1 and J is TRBJ2-2, with D possibly matching TRBD1 (5 bases). The CDR3 here is CASSLGDRNTGELFF. CDR3 DNA sequence: TGCGCCAGCAGCTTGGGAGACAGGAACACCGGGGAGCTGTTTTTT.